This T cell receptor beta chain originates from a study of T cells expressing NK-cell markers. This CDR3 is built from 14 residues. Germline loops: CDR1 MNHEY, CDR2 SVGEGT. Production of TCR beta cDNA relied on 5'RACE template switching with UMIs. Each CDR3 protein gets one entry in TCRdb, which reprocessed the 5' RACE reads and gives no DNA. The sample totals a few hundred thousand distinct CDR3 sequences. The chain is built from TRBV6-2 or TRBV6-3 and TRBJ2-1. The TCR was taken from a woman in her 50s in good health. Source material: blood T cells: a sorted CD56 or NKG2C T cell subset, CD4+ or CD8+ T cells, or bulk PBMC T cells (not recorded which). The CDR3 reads CASSYPPEAYEQFF.